These 3 T cell receptor beta chains share one sample of origin, sequenced in a study of cytomegalovirus exposure and HLA in healthy donors. TCRdb keeps only in-frame clones here, not all; method: immunoSEQ multiplex PCR. The sample lists 150,000 or so clones; 85% to 90% were seen once. The material sequenced was PBMCs. These receptor sequences come from a woman in her twenties or thirties in good health and CMV-seropositive.

The rearrangement uses TRBV28 and TRBJ1-2; TRBD1 is a possible D gene (6 bases). The V gene lost 8 bases and the J gene lost 2 bases, with 15 bases spanning the gap. The CDR3 extends over 14 amino acids. CDR1 MDHEN and CDR2 SYDVKM come from the germline V gene. CDR3 nucleotide sequence: TGTGCCAGCGGGGGTGACAGGAACAACTATGGCTACACCTTC. It codes for CASGGDRNNYGYTF.

The V call is TRBV7-6, the J call TRBJ2-1, with a tentative D call TRBD2 (6 bases). The V gene's germline CDR1 is SGHVS and CDR2 FNYEAQ. Deletions cut 1 base from V and 5 bases from J, with 9 bases between. The CDR3 spans 14 residues. The CDR3 DNA follows: TGTGCCAGCAGCTTAGTTGCGGGGAACAATGAGCAGTTCTTC. It yields the protein CASSLVAGNNEQFF.

The gene calls are TRBV4-1 and TRBJ2-7, with 11 nucleotides matching TRBD1. The CDR3 runs 16 residues. The V gene's germline CDR1 is MGHRA and CDR2 YSYEKL. Losses at the gene ends were 1 base for V and 6 bases for J; bases not matched to a gene: 8. The CDR3 sequence is CASSQGFGQGAFEQYF. The CDR3 coding sequence is TGCGCCAGCAGCCAAGGGTTCGGACAGGGGGCTTTCGAGCAGTACTTC.